Listed below are T cell receptor beta chains from one sample, sequenced in a study of blood T cell repertoires in COVID-19. The table came from immunoSEQ multiplex PCR; TCRdb's copy has only in-frame clones and leaves some out. The repertoire holds 150,000 to 200,000 clones, with approximately 80% as singletons. The sample was PBMCs or T cells enriched from blood (not recorded which). The receptors were sampled from a man aged 60 to 75 who had been exposed to COVID-19. Each CDR3 is given with its conserved first and last residue.

TRBV3-1/TRBV3-2	TRBJ1-1	CASSLKAALSF
TRBV6-5	TRBJ1-5	CASGPGVGSNQPQHF
TRBV10-3	TRBJ2-3	CAIKEVPTDTQYF
TRBV5-6	TRBJ1-4	CASSRGRNEKLFF
TRBV5-6	TRBJ1-2	CASAGGNTNYGYTF
TRBV5-1	TRBJ2-1	CASRFGLAGNNEQFF
TRBV29-1	TRBJ1-1	CSVEIGGGNTEAFF
TRBV12-3/TRBV12-4	TRBJ1-2	CASSPDSNYGYTF
TRBV3-1/TRBV3-2	TRBJ2-7	CASSQGTISYEQYF
TRBV5-6	TRBJ1-1	CASRSQGVGTEAFF
TRBV27	TRBJ1-5	CATKLSGGQGSNQPQHF
TRBV12-5	TRBJ1-1	CASGSYLTGGNTEAFF
TRBV5-1	TRBJ1-2	CASSLTGQRGYTF
TRBV10-1	TRBJ2-3	CASSVDSGTTDTQYF
TRBV2	TRBJ2-2	CASMPQRRQLGELFF
TRBV11-1	TRBJ2-1	CASSLDNEQFF
TRBV7-9	TRBJ2-5	CASSPRIAGQETQYF
TRBV19	TRBJ1-6	CASSEYRGLSYNSPLHF
TRBV7-2	TRBJ2-7	CASSFTSGGAYEQYF
TRBV10-3	TRBJ2-7	CAISPGLAGGSYEQYF
TRBV7-3	TRBJ2-6	CASRRGSGANVLTF
TRBV9	TRBJ1-2	CASSVATTGGVYGYTF
TRBV10-3	TRBJ1-2	CAISRTDGYTF
TRBV9	TRBJ2-2	CASSVGLAGGNTGELFF
TRBV27	TRBJ2-5	CASSLTGGRAQYF
TRBV27	TRBJ2-3	CASSFLAEGLDTQYF
TRBV28	TRBJ2-1	CASRGLGGQRDITEFF
TRBV6-2/TRBV6-3	TRBJ2-1	CASSAGTGVVNEQFF
TRBV27	TRBJ2-7	CASHTANLAGRPPDEQYF
TRBV5-4	TRBJ1-1	CASRNRGGAEAFF
TRBV5-1	TRBJ1-1	CASSYDGGVTEAFF
TRBV7-2	TRBJ2-5	CASSLDSSSGTQYF
TRBV2	TRBJ1-3	CAIGPGSFSGNTIYF
TRBV7-9	TRBJ2-3	CASSSPGLGTDTQYF
TRBV7-9	TRBJ2-7	CASSRTPGTGTHEQYF
TRBV2	TRBJ2-7	CASRLSGLSYEQYF
TRBV9	TRBJ2-5	CASSVLPSGQETQYF
TRBV2	TRBJ2-3	CASSPGTGSPDTQYF
TRBV1	TRBJ2-3	CTSSRRGLAGAADTQYF
TRBV9	TRBJ2-1	CASSVGTSGRPYNEQFF
TRBV29-1	TRBJ1-2	CSVSTGGRDGYTF
TRBV9	TRBJ2-1	CASSPRSASGIMSYNEQFF